This T cell receptor beta chain emerged from a study of glioma-infiltrating T cells. Overall study findings and caveats: CDR3 overlap between tissue and blood was very small. Tissue-blood divergence was below expectation in non-neoplastic patients, above in gliomas.

The iRepertoire nested amplicon-rescue multiplex PCR amplified TCR alpha and beta CDR3s from RNA. For one-step reverse transcription and amplification, about 85-400 ng of tissue mRNA or PBMC total RNA was used. TCRdb re-called the multiplex PCR reads with MiXCR, one entry per CDR3 protein. The sample contains 150,000 or so distinct CDR3 sequences, roughly two fifths of which appear only once. This clonotype showed up just a few times. Its antigen is not known. CDR1 is SGHTA, CDR2 FQGNSA, per germline. Trimming removed 1 base at V and 1 base at J, with 8 bases between. The CDR3 runs 15 residues. The sample was glioma tissue, nonneoplastic brain tissue, or PBMCs (not recorded which). V is TRBV7-2 and J is TRBJ1-5; no firm D call. The clonotype comes from a human donor with low-grade glioma or glioblastoma, undergoing nonglioma brain surgery, or in good health (not recorded which). The CDR3 nucleotides are TGTGCCAGCAGCTTAGTGACTGGGAGCAATCAGCCCCAGCATTTT. Its translation is CASSLVTGSNQPQHF.